This T cell receptor beta chain was documented in a study of shared clonotypes between healthy human individuals. Study outcomes and limitations: Larger richness was generally estimated for naive than memory subsets. Sharing of clonotypes among donors was expected to vary with sequencing depth.

Naive CD8 cells, CD45RO-negative and positively selected for CCR7, excluded terminally differentiated effector memory CD45RA+ cells. It was around 180 ng DNA, about 30,000 T cell genomes, that sorted-subset replicate PCRs used. Assay: immunoSEQ multiplex PCR; the TCRdb copy retains only in-frame clones and omits some. The sample lists around 700,000 clones; under 95% were seen once. This CDR3 spans 14 amino acids. The germline V gene encodes CDR1 WSHSY and CDR2 SAAADI. Deletions cut 0 bases from V and 4 bases from J, with 9 bases between. A note on this clone: The antigen is unknown.

Specimen: naive CD8+ T cells sorted from blood. This TCR came from a man aged 30 to 39 in good health. The chain carries TRBV10-2 and TRBJ1-2; D may be TRBD1 (5 bases). CDR3 loop: CASSESTGLYGYTF. The CDR3 nucleotides read TGCGCCAGCAGTGAGTCTACGGGACTCTATGGCTACACCTTC.